This T cell receptor (beta chain) appears in the sequencing data of a study of CD8+ T cells in alopecia areata. The germline CDR1 and CDR2 sequences are SQVTM and ANQGSEA. The CDR3 length is 11 residues. Trimming stripped 4 bases from V and 2 bases from J, with 4 bases between. A few counts support this clone. TCR sequencing used cDNA made by reverse transcription of extracted RNA. Sequencing was performed with immunoSEQ multiplex PCR; in TCRdb, only in-frame clones are kept and a portion is missing. The table records about 91,000 clones, 40% to 55% of them present only once. This TCR derives from a human donor with alopecia areata. Specimen: CD4+ T cells sorted from blood. J is TRBJ2-3 and V is TRBV29-1; D unresolved. This CDR3 reads CSVAVTDTQYF. In DNA, the CDR3 is TGCAGCGTTGCCGTCACAGATACGCAGTATTTT.